Below, 5 T cell receptor beta chains from the same sample are listed, as sequenced in a study of T cell responses to AZD1222 COVID-19 vaccine. Produced via immunoSEQ multiplex PCR; TCRdb's table is partial and in-frame only. This table holds over 100,000 clones, around 94% found once. The sample in question was peripheral blood, obtained on day 0 of AZD1222 vaccination. These TCRs come from an adult in good health.

V is TRBV7-9 and J is TRBJ1-4, with TRBD1 identical over 9 bases. This CDR3 is built from 14 residues. Per germline, CDR1 SEHNR and CDR2 FQNEAQ (reference sequence). The ends lost 4 bases at V and 5 bases at J; junction bases unmatched: 2. CDR3 nucleotides: TGTGCCAGCAGCTGGACAGGGGAGAATGAAAAACTGTTTTTT. This encodes CASSWTGENEKLFF.

The chain couples TRBV6-5 to TRBJ1-4, with D perhaps TRBD1 (6 bases). The CDR3 sequence is 16 residues long. The V end was cut by 2 bases, the J end by 1 base, with 11 bases between. Germline V gene lookup returns CDR1 MNHEY and CDR2 SVGAGI. CDR3 sequence reads: CASSYGQPRTNEKLFF. The CDR3 DNA follows: TGTGCCAGCAGTTACGGACAGCCGAGAACTAATGAAAAACTGTTTTTT.

V gene TRBV7-3 combines with J gene TRBJ2-5; TRBD2 matches 7 bases. Germline loops: CDR1 SGHTA, CDR2 FQGTGA. J was trimmed by 5 bases and V by 5 bases; bases with no gene match: 5. The CDR3 runs to 13 residues. Here the CDR3 reads CASSRMGGETQYF. The CDR3 region has the DNA TGTGCCAGCAGCCGCATGGGGGGGGAGACCCAGTACTTC.

The chain employs TRBV4-1 and TRBJ1-6, with D possibly being TRBD1 (6 bases). Trimming took 0 bases from V and 3 from J, leaving 15 bases between them. This CDR3 is 18 amino acids long. In germline, CDR1 is MGHRA, CDR2 YSYEKL. The CDR3: CASSQDSAGALYNSPLHF. The CDR3 bases are TGCGCCAGCAGCCAAGATTCGGCAGGGGCTCTCTATAATTCACCCCTCCACTTT.

This sequence joins TRBV6-6 and TRBJ1-1; 8 positions agree with TRBD1. The length of the CDR3 is 15 residues. J lost 0 bases, V lost 6 bases, and 6 bases had no gene match. Germline lookup yields CDR1 MNHNY and CDR2 SVGAGI (reference sequence). The CDR3 DNA follows: TGTGCCAGCAGACCTACAGGGGGAGTGAACACTGAAGCTTTCTTT. This translates into CASRPTGGVNTEAFF.